These 29 T cell receptor beta chains were sequenced from one sample in a study of cytomegalovirus exposure and HLA in healthy donors (dated by TCRdb to between 2016 and 2019). Libraries were made using the immunoSEQ multiplex PCR assay. For the multiplex PCR, a mixture combining 60 forward primers for TCR Vbeta segments and 13 reverse primers for TCR Jbeta segments was used. The source is immuneACCESS, and TCRdb retained only in-frame sequences with V and J called. Part of the clones is not carried over; for the studies checked, unresolved V genes explain less than half of this, and the remainder is unexplained. The sample has roughly 220,000 clones on record, about 75% of them singletons. The ten biggest clones cover under 2% of the sample. The source material was PBMCs. These receptors were collected from a woman under 40 in good health and CMV-seronegative.

The rearrangement uses TRBV7-2 and TRBJ2-5; D possibly corresponds to TRBD2 (6 bases). The CDR3 sequence is 15 residues long. V lost 2 bases, J lost 3 bases, and 13 bases lay in between. Germline assignment: CDR1 SGHTA and CDR2 FQGNSA. The CDR3 bases are TGTGCCAGCAGCTTATTCGGGGGTAGAGAAGAGACCCAGTACTTC. Amino acid sequence: CASSLFGGREETQYF.

This clone was counted once. This chain connects TRBV6-5 to TRBJ1-1; D might be TRBD1 (5 bases). The length of the CDR3 is 14 residues. Germline CDR1 reads MNHEY; CDR2 reads SVGAGI. V lost 2 bases and J lost 3, with 10 bases in between. CDR3 amino acids: CASSYGQGYTEAFF. The CDR3 nucleotides read TGTGCCAGCAGTTACGGCCAGGGATACACTGAAGCTTTCTTT.

The J gene is TRBJ2-7, the V gene TRBV2; the match to TRBD1 covers 7 bases. The V and J ends lost 6 bases and 3 bases, in that order; junction bases with no gene match: 2. Germline assignment: CDR1 SNHLY and CDR2 FYNNEI. The CDR3 runs to 12 residues. The DNA for the CDR3 is TGTGCCAGCAGGTGGGACAGCTACGAGCAGTACTTC. Residues: CASRWDSYEQYF.

The V gene is TRBV5-1, the J gene TRBJ2-2; 9 bases match TRBD2. J gave up 4 bases and V 0 bases, and 7 bases lay outside the gene matches. CDR3 length equals 17 residues. The germline CDR1 and CDR2 sequences are SGHRS and YFSETQ. CDR3 sequence: CASSLAIAGAPTGELFF. The CDR3, as DNA: TGCGCCAGCAGCTTGGCCATAGCGGGAGCCCCCACCGGGGAGCTGTTTTTT.

To note about this clone: Other nucleotide sequences from this sample produce the same CDR3. In DNA, the CDR3 is TGTGCCAGCAGCTTAGGGACAGCGGCTAATGAGCAGTTCTTC. This codes for CASSLGTAANEQFF. The rearrangement links TRBV7-8 to TRBJ2-1; D might be TRBD1 (6 bases). Trimming stripped 1 base from V and 7 bases from J, with 11 bases between. The CDR3 length is 14 residues. Germline values: CDR1 SGHVS, CDR2 FQNEAQ.

This chain uses TRBV30 with TRBJ1-6; D unresolved. The CDR3 spans 15 residues. V lost 1 base to trimming and J lost 4 bases, with 11 bases between them. Germline V CDR1 and CDR2: GTSNPN, SVGIG (reference sequence). CDR3 amino acids: CAWSERVPYNSPLHF. In DNA, the CDR3 is TGTGCCTGGAGTGAGAGGGTCCCTTATAATTCACCCCTCCACTTT.

This chain uses TRBV19 with TRBJ1-2, with TRBD1 matching over 7 bases. The CDR3 spans 14 residues. V lost 3 bases, J lost 4 bases, and 5 bases stayed unmatched. Per the germline V gene, CDR1 is LNHDA and CDR2 is SQIVND (reference sequence). CDR3 DNA: TGTGCCAGTAGTATCATTGACAGGGTCTATGGCTACACCTTC. Its translation: CASSIIDRVYGYTF. Based on the CDR3 plus reference TRBV19 and TRBJ1-2, the full variable domain is DGGITQSPKYLFRKEGQNVTLSCEQNLNHDAMYWYRQDPGQGLRLIYYSQIVNDFQKGDIAEGYSVSREKKESFPLTVTSAQKNPTAFYLCASSIIDRVYGYTFGSGTRLTVV.

The rearrangement links TRBV29-1 to TRBJ1-2; 8 bases line up with TRBD1. There are 12 residues in the CDR3. Germline V gives CDR1 SQVTM, CDR2 ANQGSEA. After removal of 7 bases from V and 6 bases from J, the junction contained 7 bases not matched to a gene. CDR3 sequence (DNA): TGCAGCGCCCTGGACAGGGTCAATGGCTACACCTTC. Translated, it gives CSALDRVNGYTF. Based on the CDR3 plus reference TRBV29-1 and TRBJ1-2, the full variable domain is SAVISQKPSRDICQRGTSLTIQCQVDSQVTMMFWYRQQPGQSLTLIATANQGSEATYESGFVIDKFPISRPNLTFSTLTVSNMSPEDSSIYLCSALDRVNGYTFGSGTRLTVV.

This chain connects TRBV29-1 to TRBJ1-1; maybe TRBD1 (6 bases). The length of the CDR3 is 14 residues. Trimming removed 4 bases at V and 4 bases at J, with 16 bases between. Germline CDR1 is SQVTM and CDR2 is ANQGSEA. CDR3 nucleotide sequence: TGCAGCGTTGTGGCAACAGGGCGGGTCACTGAAGCTTTCTTT. Amino acid sequence: CSVVATGRVTEAFF.

This sequence joins TRBV25-1 and TRBJ2-3; 11 bases align to TRBD2. Germline trimming cut 6 bases from V and 5 bases from J; bases unmatched to any gene: 7. The CDR3 is 15 amino acids. Germline CDR1 is MGHDK and CDR2 is SYGVNS. CDR3 nucleotide sequence: TGTGCCAGCAGCTTAGCGGGAGGGCGTGGAGATACGCAGTATTTT. Encoded protein: CASSLAGGRGDTQYF.

The chain has TRBV10-2 and TRBJ1-2; TRBD1 agrees at 8 bases. J lost 3 bases, V lost 5 bases, and 5 bases had no gene match. Germline V gene lookup returns CDR1 WSHSY and CDR2 SAAADI. This CDR3 spans 14 amino acids. CDR3 coding DNA: TGCGCCAGCAGTATAGGACAGGGATACTATGGCTACACCTTC. As protein: CASSIGQGYYGYTF.

The chain uses TRBV15 and TRBJ2-3; D gene ambiguous. Germline CDR1 and CDR2: LNHNV and YYDKDF (reference sequence). The ends were cut back, 1 base at V and 6 bases at J, with 17 bases in the middle. This CDR3 is built from 16 residues. DNA of the CDR3: TGTGCCACCAGCAGAGTGAACTCCCTAAGAACGGATACGCAGTATTTT. It specifies CATSRVNSLRTDTQYF.

This chain links TRBV6-6 with TRBJ2-3; 7 bases are shared with TRBD1. Per the germline V gene, CDR1 is MNHNY and CDR2 is SVGAGI (reference sequence). The CDR3 totals 15 residues. V was clipped by 5 bases and J by 6 bases; unmatched bases: 11. The CDR3 nucleotides read TGTGCCAGCAGTAATACAGGACAGGTGGAGGATACGCAGTATTTT. As protein: CASSNTGQVEDTQYF.

The chain combines TRBV9 with TRBJ1-5, with 8 bases lining up with TRBD1. CDR1 is SGDLS and CDR2 is YYNGEE in the germline V gene. This CDR3 has 15 residues. V lost 4 bases to trimming and J lost 6 bases; unmatched junction nucleotides: 9. The CDR3 DNA reads TGTGCCAGCAGCTTAGACAGGGGCTCCCGTCAGCCCCAGCATTTT. Amino acids: CASSLDRGSRQPQHF.

The chain carries TRBV30 and TRBJ1-5; weak D call: TRBD1 (6 bases). Trimming shortened V by 2 bases and J by 0 bases, and 17 bases separated the two germline ends. The CDR3 totals 17 residues. The germline V gene has CDR1 GTSNPN and CDR2 SVGIG (reference sequence). The CDR3, as DNA: TGTGCCTGGAGTCCCGGACAGATTTCGAATAGCAATCAGCCCCAGCATTTT. It translates to CAWSPGQISNSNQPQHF.

V is TRBV30 and J is TRBJ2-7; D is uncertain. This CDR3 is built from 11 residues. V gave up 0 bases and J gave up 6 bases, with 6 bases separating them. Germline values: CDR1 GTSNPN, CDR2 SVGIG (reference sequence). This CDR3 is CAWSVLLEQYF. DNA for the CDR3: TGTGCCTGGAGTGTACTTCTCGAGCAGTACTTC.

The chain joins TRBV28 to TRBJ2-5, with D possibly TRBD2 on 5 matching bases. V was clipped by 7 bases and J by 4 bases, with 13 bases between them. The CDR3 consists of 13 residues. CDR1 MDHEN and CDR2 SYDVKM come from the germline V gene. CDR3 sequence (DNA): TGTGCCAGCATTGGAGGAAAGGGAGAGACCCAGTACTTC. Protein: CASIGGKGETQYF. Complete variable domain (other parts from reference TRBV28 and TRBJ2-5): DVKVTQSSRYLVKRTGEKVFLECVQDMDHENMFWYRQDPGLGLRLIYFSYDVKMKEKGDIPEGYSVSREKKERFSLILESASTNQTSMYLCASIGGKGETQYFGPGTRLLVL.

V gene TRBV6-5 combines with J gene TRBJ2-1, with 12 bases lining up with TRBD2. CDR3 length: 15 residues. Germline CDR1 reads MNHEY; CDR2 reads SVGAGI. V lost 2 bases and J lost 10; bases outside the gene matches: 6. The DNA for the CDR3 is TGTGCCAGCAGTTACCGCGGGACTAGCGGGCCGGAGCAGTTCTTC. Translating gives CASSYRGTSGPEQFF.

The chain couples TRBV11-2 to TRBJ2-6; 7 bases agree with TRBD1. Trimming took 6 bases from V and 0 from J; bases not matched to a gene: 8. There are 17 residues in the CDR3. The germline gives CDR1 SGHAT, CDR2 FQNNGV. CDR3 amino acids: CASSPGTAYSGANVLTF. The DNA of the CDR3 is TGTGCCAGCAGTCCAGGGACAGCTTACTCTGGGGCCAACGTCCTGACTTTC.

The chain is built from TRBV10-3 and TRBJ2-1; 9 nucleotides align to TRBD2. With V trimmed by 3 bases and J by 7 bases, 16 bases remained unmatched. Germline V lookup: CDR1 ENHRY, CDR2 SYGVKD. The CDR3 is 18 amino acids. The DNA for the CDR3 is TGTGCCATCAGTGATCTTGGAGCGGGGGGTTATTATGGTAATGAGCAGTTCTTC. This sequence encodes CAISDLGAGGYYGNEQFF.

The rearrangement uses TRBV5-4 and TRBJ2-5; weak D call: TRBD1 (5 bases). The CDR3 length is 13 residues. Looked up from germline, CDR1 is SGHNT and CDR2 is YYREEE (reference sequence). Between the trimmed V and J ends, which lost 7 bases and 3 bases, there was a span of 13 bases. The CDR3 sequence: CASAIQVEETQYF. The CDR3 region has the DNA TGTGCCAGCGCAATACAGGTGGAAGAGACCCAGTACTTC.

The chain has TRBV4-2 and TRBJ1-2, with 7 bases that match TRBD1. V was clipped by 5 bases and J by 5 bases; unmatched bases: 8. CDR1 and CDR2 from the germline V gene are LGHNA and YNFKEQ. CDR3 length equals 14 residues. In DNA form, the CDR3 reads TGTGCCAGCAGCAACAATCCAGGGGGGTATGGCTACACCTTC. Encoded protein: CASSNNPGGYGYTF.

The rearrangement links TRBV5-4 to TRBJ2-7; 9 bases fit TRBD1. The CDR3 length is 14 residues. Trimming removed 3 bases from V and 9 bases from J; junction bases left unmatched: 10. The germline V gene encodes CDR1 SGHNT and CDR2 YYREEE (reference sequence). The CDR3 spells CASSSWTGEGGQYF. CDR3 nucleotides: TGTGCCAGCAGCTCCTGGACAGGGGAGGGTGGGCAGTACTTC.

The rearrangement links TRBV18 to TRBJ1-2, with D possibly being TRBD1 (6 bases). Between the trimmed V and J ends, which lost 3 bases and 4 bases, there was a span of 24 bases. Looked up from germline, CDR1 is KGHSH and CDR2 is LQKENI. CDR3 length equals 18 residues. Here the CDR3 reads CASSPVYSTGSSGYGYTF. CDR3 DNA sequence: TGTGCCAGCTCACCTGTCTACTCAACAGGGAGCTCTGGCTATGGCTACACCTTC.

The gene calls are TRBV5-6 and TRBJ2-1; possibly TRBD2 for D (5 bases). Germline V gene lookup returns CDR1 SGHDT and CDR2 YYEEEE. This CDR3 spans 16 amino acids. Trimming removed 3 bases from V and 6 bases from J, with 19 bases in between. The CDR3 loop is CASSSYPDTLVNEQFF. DNA for the CDR3: TGTGCCAGCAGCTCCTATCCTGACACACTAGTCAATGAGCAGTTCTTC.

V usage is TRBV9 and J usage is TRBJ2-7, with a weak D call TRBD1 (5 bases). Between the trimmed V and J ends, which lost 3 bases and 2 bases, there was a span of 15 bases. The CDR3 covers 15 residues. Germline loops: CDR1 SGDLS, CDR2 YYNGEE. The chain's CDR3 is CASSESPTGTYEQYF. In DNA, the CDR3 is TGTGCCAGCAGCGAGAGCCCAACAGGTACCTACGAGCAGTACTTC.

This clone has only one observation. The chain joins TRBV19 to TRBJ1-5; D is unclear. The CDR3 has 14 residues. Trimming left V 1 base short and J 7 bases short, with 11 bases between. Germline lookup yields CDR1 LNHDA and CDR2 SQIVND (reference sequence). In nucleotides, the CDR3 is TGTGCCAGTAGTATAGTAACGGGAAACCAGCCCCAGCATTTT. Encoded protein: CASSIVTGNQPQHF.

J is TRBJ2-1 and V is TRBV6-1; D not certain. V lost 6 bases to trimming and J lost 6 bases, with 15 bases between them. Germline V gene lookup returns CDR1 MNHNS and CDR2 SASEGT. The CDR3 covers 14 residues. This chain's CDR3 is CASSRLLSVNEQFF. CDR3 coding DNA: TGTGCCAGCAGCCGACTCCTTTCGGTCAATGAGCAGTTCTTC.

This clone was detected only once. The V call is TRBV5-6, the J call TRBJ2-1; TRBD2 aligns across 9 bases. The CDR3 runs 18 residues. V trimming: 2 bases; J trimming: 6 bases; junction bases outside the gene matches: 15. Germline CDR1 and CDR2: SGHDT and YYEEEE. The CDR3 DNA follows: TGTGCCAGCAGCTTTCTCCTGGGCGGGGGGGAATTACCCAATGAGCAGTTCTTC. Translating gives CASSFLLGGGELPNEQFF.